Given below is one T cell receptor (beta chain) in context. RNA was extracted with the RNeasy kit, and a quantity of about 0.45 to 1 ug was reverse transcribed using random hexamers. TCRdb re-called the immunoSEQ multiplex PCR reads with MiXCR, one entry per CDR3 protein. Here the sample spans about 240,000 distinct CDR3 sequences, 90% to 96% being singletons. These data come from a study of CD8 T cells in Susac syndrome. Overall study context: When blood was collected, patients with Susac syndrome were therapy-naive, were taking corticosteroids, or were receiving intravenous immunoglobulin alone.

With 6 bases removed from V and 5 bases from J, the gap between germline ends came to 10 bases. The CDR3 consists of 13 residues. Each Susac syndrome patient had definite or probable disease by recently defined criteria. Source material: CD4+ T cells from PBMCs. The sequence was obtained from a human donor with Susac syndrome. This chain links TRBV12-3 or TRBV12-4 with TRBJ2-2; D remains unclear. CDR3 sequence reads: CASRPWGTGELFF. DNA of the CDR3: TGTGCCAGCAGGCCGTGGGGAACCGGGGAGCTGTTTTTT.